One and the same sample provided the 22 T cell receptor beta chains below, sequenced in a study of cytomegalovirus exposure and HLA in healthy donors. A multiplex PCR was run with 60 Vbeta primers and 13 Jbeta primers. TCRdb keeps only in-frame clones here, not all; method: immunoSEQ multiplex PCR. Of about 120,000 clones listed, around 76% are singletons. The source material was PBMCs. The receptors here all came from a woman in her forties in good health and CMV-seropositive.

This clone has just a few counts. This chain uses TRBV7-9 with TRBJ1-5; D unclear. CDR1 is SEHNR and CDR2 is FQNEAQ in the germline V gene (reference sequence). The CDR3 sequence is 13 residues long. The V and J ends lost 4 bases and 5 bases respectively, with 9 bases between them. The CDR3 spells CASSSGSHQPQHF. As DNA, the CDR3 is TGTGCCAGCAGCTCCGGGTCCCATCAGCCCCAGCATTTT.

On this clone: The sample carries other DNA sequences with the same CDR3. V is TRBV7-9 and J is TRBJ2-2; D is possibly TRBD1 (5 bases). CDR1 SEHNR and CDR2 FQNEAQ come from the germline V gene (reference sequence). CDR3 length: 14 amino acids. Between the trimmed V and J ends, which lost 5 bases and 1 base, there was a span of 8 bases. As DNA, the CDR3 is TGTGCCAGCAGCCCCGGACAGAACACCGGGGAGCTGTTTTTT. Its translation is CASSPGQNTGELFF.

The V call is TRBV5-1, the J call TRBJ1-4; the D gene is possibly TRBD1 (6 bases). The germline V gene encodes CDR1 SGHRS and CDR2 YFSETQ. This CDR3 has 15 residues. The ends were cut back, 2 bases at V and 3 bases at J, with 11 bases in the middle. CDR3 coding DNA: TGCGCCAGCAGCTTAGGGGGGGCCTCTAATGAAAAACTGTTTTTT. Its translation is CASSLGGASNEKLFF.

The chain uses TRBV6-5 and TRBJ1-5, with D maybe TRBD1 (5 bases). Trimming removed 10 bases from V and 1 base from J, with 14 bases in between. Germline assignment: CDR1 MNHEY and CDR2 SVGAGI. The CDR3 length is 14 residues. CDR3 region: CATANGGSNQPQHF. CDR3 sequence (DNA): TGTGCCACCGCAAATGGGGGGAGCAATCAGCCCCAGCATTTT.

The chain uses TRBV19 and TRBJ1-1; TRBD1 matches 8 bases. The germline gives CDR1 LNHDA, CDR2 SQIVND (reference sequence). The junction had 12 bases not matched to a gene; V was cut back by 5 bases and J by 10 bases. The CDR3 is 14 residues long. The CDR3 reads CASSSQGAQGRAFF. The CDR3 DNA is TGTGCCAGTAGTTCCCAGGGGGCGCAAGGCAGAGCTTTCTTT.

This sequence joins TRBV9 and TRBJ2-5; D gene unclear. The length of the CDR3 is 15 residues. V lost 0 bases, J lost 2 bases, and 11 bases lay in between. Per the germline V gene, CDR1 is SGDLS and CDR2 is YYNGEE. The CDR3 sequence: CASSVGRRSQETQYF. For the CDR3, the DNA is TGTGCCAGCAGCGTAGGTCGTCGGAGTCAAGAGACCCAGTACTTC. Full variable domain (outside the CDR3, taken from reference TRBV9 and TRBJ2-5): DSGVTQTPKHLITATGQRVTLRCSPRSGDLSVYWYQQSLDQGLQFLIQYYNGEERAKGNILERFSAQQFPDLHSELNLSSLELGDSALYFCASSVGRRSQETQYFGPGTRLLVL.

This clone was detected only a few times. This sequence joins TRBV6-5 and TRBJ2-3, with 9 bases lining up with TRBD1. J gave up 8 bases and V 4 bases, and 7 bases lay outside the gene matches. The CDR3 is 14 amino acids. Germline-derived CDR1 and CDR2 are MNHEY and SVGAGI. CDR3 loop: CASSFTQGATTQYF. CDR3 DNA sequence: TGTGCCAGCAGTTTTACACAGGGGGCGACTACGCAGTATTTT.

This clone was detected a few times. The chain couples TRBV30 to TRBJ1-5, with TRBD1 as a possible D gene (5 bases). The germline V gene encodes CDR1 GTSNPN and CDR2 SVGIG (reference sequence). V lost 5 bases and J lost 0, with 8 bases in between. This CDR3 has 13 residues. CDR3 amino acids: CAWGGTSNQPQHF. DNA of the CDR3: TGTGCCTGGGGGGGGACTAGCAATCAGCCCCAGCATTTT.

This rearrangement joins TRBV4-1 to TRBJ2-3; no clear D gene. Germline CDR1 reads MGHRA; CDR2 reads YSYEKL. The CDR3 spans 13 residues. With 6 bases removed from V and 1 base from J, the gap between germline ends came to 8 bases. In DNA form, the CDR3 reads TGCGCCAGCAGTCAAAGCCGCACAGATACGCAGTATTTT. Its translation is CASSQSRTDTQYF.

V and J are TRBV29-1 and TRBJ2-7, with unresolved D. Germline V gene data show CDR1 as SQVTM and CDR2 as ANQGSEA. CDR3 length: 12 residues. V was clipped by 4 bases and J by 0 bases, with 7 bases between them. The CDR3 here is CSVGYSSYEQYF. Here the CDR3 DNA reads TGCAGCGTTGGCTATAGCTCCTACGAGCAGTACTTC.

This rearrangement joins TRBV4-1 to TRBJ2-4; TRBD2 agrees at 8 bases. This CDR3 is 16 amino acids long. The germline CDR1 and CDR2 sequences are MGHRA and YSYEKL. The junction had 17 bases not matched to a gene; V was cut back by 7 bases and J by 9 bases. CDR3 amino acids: CASNMRARGDRGIQYF. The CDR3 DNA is TGCGCCAGCAACATGCGGGCGCGGGGGGACCGAGGCATTCAGTACTTC.

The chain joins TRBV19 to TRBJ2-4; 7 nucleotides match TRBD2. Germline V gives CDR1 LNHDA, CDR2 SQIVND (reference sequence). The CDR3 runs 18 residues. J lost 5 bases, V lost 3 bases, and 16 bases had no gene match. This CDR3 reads CASSIPRGEPGRENIQYF. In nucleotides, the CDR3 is TGTGCCAGTAGTATCCCCCGGGGGGAGCCTGGTCGGGAAAACATTCAGTACTTC.

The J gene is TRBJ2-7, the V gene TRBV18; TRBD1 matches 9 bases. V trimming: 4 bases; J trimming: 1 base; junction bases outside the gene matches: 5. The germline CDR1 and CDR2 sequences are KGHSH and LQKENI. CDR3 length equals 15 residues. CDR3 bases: TGTGCCAGCTCACTAGTACAGGGGGCATCCTACGAGCAGTACTTC. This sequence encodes CASSLVQGASYEQYF.

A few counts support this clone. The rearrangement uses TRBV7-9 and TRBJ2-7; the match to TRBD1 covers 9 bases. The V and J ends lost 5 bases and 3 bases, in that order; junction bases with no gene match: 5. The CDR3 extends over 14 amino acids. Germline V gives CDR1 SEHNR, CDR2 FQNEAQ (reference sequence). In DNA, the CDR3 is TGTGCCAGCAGCCCCAGACAGGGGGTCTACGAGCAGTACTTC. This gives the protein CASSPRQGVYEQYF.

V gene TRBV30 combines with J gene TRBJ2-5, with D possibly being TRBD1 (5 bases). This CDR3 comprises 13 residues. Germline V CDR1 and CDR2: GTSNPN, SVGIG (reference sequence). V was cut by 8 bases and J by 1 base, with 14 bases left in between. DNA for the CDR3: TGTGCCCGTCGGACACTCGGCCAAGAGACCCAGTACTTC. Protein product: CARRTLGQETQYF.

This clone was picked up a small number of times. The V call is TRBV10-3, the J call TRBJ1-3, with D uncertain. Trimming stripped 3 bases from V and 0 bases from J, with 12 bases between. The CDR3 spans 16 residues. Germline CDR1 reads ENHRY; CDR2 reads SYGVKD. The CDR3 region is CAISDSVKSSGNTIYF. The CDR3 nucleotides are TGTGCCATCAGTGATTCGGTGAAGAGCTCTGGAAACACCATATATTTT.

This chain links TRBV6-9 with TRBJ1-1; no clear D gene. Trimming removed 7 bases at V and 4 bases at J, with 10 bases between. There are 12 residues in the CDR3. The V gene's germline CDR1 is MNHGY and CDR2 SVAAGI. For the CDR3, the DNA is TGTGCCAGCACCCCCCGGGGCACTGAAGCTTTCTTT. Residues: CASTPRGTEAFF.

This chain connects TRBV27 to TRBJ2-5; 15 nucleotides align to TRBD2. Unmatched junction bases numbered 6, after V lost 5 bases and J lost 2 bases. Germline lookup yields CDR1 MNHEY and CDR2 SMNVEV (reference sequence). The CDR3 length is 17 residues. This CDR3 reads CASSPGTSGGRQETQYF. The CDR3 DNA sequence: TGTGCCAGCAGTCCGGGGACTAGCGGGGGGCGGCAAGAGACCCAGTACTTC.

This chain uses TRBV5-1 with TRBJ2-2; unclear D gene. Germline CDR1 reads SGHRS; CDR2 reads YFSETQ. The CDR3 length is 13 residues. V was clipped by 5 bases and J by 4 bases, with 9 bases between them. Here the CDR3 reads CASRPEVTGELFF. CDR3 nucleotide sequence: TGCGCCAGCAGACCAGAGGTCACCGGGGAGCTGTTTTTT.

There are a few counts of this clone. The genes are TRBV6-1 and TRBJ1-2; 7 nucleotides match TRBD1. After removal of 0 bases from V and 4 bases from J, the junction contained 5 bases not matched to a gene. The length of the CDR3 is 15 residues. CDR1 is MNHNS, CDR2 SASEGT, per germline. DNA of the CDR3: TGTGCCAGCAGTGAAGCGGAGGCAGGGGGCTATGGCTACACCTTC. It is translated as CASSEAEAGGYGYTF.

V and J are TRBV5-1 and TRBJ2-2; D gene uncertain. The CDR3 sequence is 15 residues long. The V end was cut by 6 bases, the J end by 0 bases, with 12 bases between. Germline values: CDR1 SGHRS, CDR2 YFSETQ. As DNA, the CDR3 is TGCGCCAGCACGTTCACAGCTTCGAACACCGGGGAGCTGTTTTTT. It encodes CASTFTASNTGELFF.

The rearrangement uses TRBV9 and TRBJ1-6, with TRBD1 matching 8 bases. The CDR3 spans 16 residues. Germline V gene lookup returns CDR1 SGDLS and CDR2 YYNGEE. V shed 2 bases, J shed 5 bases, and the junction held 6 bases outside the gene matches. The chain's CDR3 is CASSVTGGGNNSPLHF. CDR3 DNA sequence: TGTGCCAGCAGCGTTACAGGGGGGGGGAATAATTCACCCCTCCACTTT.